This T cell receptor beta chain was found in a study of human T cells and chemical hapten exposure. Study overall: Minor pooled library volume differences mainly drove per-sample TCR yield variation.

The sample holds many counts of this clonotype. V was trimmed by 0 bases and J by 8 bases, leaving 8 bases between them. Germline lookup yields CDR1 ENHRY and CDR2 SYGVKD. This CDR3 comprises 13 residues. TCRdb re-called the RACE reads through MiXCR, storing one row per CDR3 protein. The data show a few hundred thousand distinct CDR3 sequences, approximately 5.1% seen once. Indicated time point: patch test 1, 2 weeks after DPC sensitization. Documented treatment: therapeutic diphenylcyclopropenone sensitization with weekly scalp DPC. This clonotype was obtained from a woman aged 50 to 60 with alopecia areata. Some clones in this sample may be carry-over from other donors' samples. This chain uses TRBV10-3 with TRBJ2-1; D is uncertain. The sequencing here drew on whole blood, taken in connection with sensitization to the hapten diphenylcyclopropenone (DPC). The CDR3 DNA reads as TGTGCCATCAGTGAGTCGCCTGTCCATGAGCAGTTCTTC. Amino acid sequence: CAISESPVHEQFF.